The 2 T cell receptor beta chains presented below share a single source sample, sequenced in a study of cytomegalovirus exposure and HLA in healthy donors. PCR amplification relied on 60 Vbeta primers (plus 13 Jbeta primers). Sequenced by immunoSEQ multiplex PCR; TCRdb stores in-frame clones only, minus some. This sample has under 110,000 clones, with roughly four fifths found just once. Sequencing used PBMCs. These receptor sequences come from a woman aged 45 to 65 in good health and CMV-seropositive.

The chain uses TRBV19 and TRBJ1-6, with D unclear. This CDR3 has 17 residues. With 4 bases removed from V and 7 bases from J, the gap between germline ends came to 20 bases. The germline V gene has CDR1 LNHDA and CDR2 SQIVND (reference sequence). This chain's CDR3 is CASSTIGSSRPNSPLHF. The CDR3 DNA follows: TGTGCCAGTAGTACCATTGGGAGTTCCAGGCCAAATTCACCCCTCCACTTT.

The chain carries TRBV28 and TRBJ2-5; D unclear. Trimming shortened V by 5 bases and J by 0 bases, and 7 bases separated the two germline ends. The V gene's germline CDR1 is MDHEN and CDR2 SYDVKM. The CDR3 is made up of 13 amino acids. In nucleotides, the CDR3 is TGTGCCAGCAGTGAGACAAACCAAGAGACCCAGTACTTC. It translates to CASSETNQETQYF.